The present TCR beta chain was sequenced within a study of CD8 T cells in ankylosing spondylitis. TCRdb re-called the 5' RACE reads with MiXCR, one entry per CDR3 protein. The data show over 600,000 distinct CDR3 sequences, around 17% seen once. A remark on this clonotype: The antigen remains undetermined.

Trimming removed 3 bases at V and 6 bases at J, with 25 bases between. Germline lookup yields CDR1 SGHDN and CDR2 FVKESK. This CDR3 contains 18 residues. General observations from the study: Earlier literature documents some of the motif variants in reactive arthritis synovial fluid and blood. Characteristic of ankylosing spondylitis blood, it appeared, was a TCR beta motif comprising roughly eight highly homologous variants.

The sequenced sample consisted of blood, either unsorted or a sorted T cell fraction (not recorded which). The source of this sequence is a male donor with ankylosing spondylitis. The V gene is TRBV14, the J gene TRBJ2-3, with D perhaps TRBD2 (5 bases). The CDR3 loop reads CASSHPNVKVGLRDTQYF. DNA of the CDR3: TGTGCCAGCAGCCACCCCAACGTTAAGGTTGGACTTCGGGATACGCAGTATTTT.